Below, one TCR beta chain is given with its context. The antigen is undetermined. Reverse transcribed after extraction, RNA yielded cDNA as the sequencing template. The data were produced by immunoSEQ multiplex PCR, yet TCRdb's version contains in-frame clones alone and is incomplete. The data hold roughly 200,000 clones, with almost 65% observed a single time. The entry originates in a study of CD8+ T cells in alopecia areata. Study-wide background: It was oral tofacitinib, at 5 to 10 mg twice daily, that treated patients received.

Findings and limits, study-wide: The study found TCR sharing across patients less clear than in mice, possibly for HLA reasons. Compared with normal scalp, lesional scalp had higher clonality and more expanded CD8+ clones.

The CDR3 extends over 16 amino acids. In germline, CDR1 is SGHDT, CDR2 YYEEEE. The ends were cut back, 2 bases at V and 5 bases at J, with 16 bases in the middle. The receptor was derived from a human donor with alopecia areata. The V and J genes are TRBV5-6 and TRBJ1-4, with TRBD1 as a possible D gene (6 bases). Specimen: CD4+ T cells sorted from blood, collected at week 0. The CDR3 loop is CASSLGNGQFNEKLFF. CDR3 in DNA: TGTGCCAGCAGCTTAGGAAACGGACAGTTCAATGAAAAACTGTTTTTT.